This record covers a single T cell receptor beta chain. It was with a sample-barcoded 5' primer and a J-beta primer mix that a second PCR of roughly 7 to 12 cycles was run. A 12-random-nucleotide template-switch adaptor tagged each cDNA molecule. Every sample produced at least 2.5 million CDR3-containing paired-end reads. Using its own MiXCR run on the 5' RACE reads, TCRdb lists one record per CDR3 protein. The data contain just over 800,000 distinct CDR3 sequences, around 68% of them singletons. This sample was taken from a study of blood T cells in healthy people across ages. Every donor provided ten milliliters of peripheral blood. The V end lost 5 bases, the J end lost 1 base, and 16 bases lay between the germline ends. Per germline, CDR1 SEHNR and CDR2 FQNEAQ (reference sequence). This CDR3 comprises 16 residues.

The sample consisted of blood. The J gene is TRBJ2-3, the V gene TRBV7-9, with D possibly matching TRBD1 (5 bases). This clonotype was sampled from a man aged 30 to 45 in good health. The CDR3 here is CASSLLQGSGTDTQYF. The DNA of the CDR3 is TGTGCCAGCAGCCTCCTTCAGGGAAGCGGCACAGATACGCAGTATTTT.